Listed here are 5 T cell receptor beta chains from one sample, sequenced in a study of blood T cell repertoires in COVID-19. Profiling relied on immunoSEQ multiplex PCR, and the TCRdb table lists in-frame clones only, not all of them. Here the sample spans some 74,000 clones, approximately 91% being singletons. Sequences were obtained from peripheral blood. Every receptor here comes from a man aged 45-60 years with COVID-19, enrolled during active disease.

The chain joins TRBV5-1 to TRBJ1-2; D gene ambiguous. The CDR3 sequence is 13 residues long. Germline loops: CDR1 SGHRS, CDR2 YFSETQ. Trimming pared 3 bases from V and 6 bases from J, leaving 12 bases between. DNA of the CDR3: TGCGCCAGCAGCTCCAGGTCGGGGAATGGCTACACCTTC. It is translated as CASSSRSGNGYTF.

The rearrangement uses TRBV19 and TRBJ1-2; D may be TRBD1 (5 bases). The germline V and J ends were trimmed by 7 bases and 1 base, with 10 bases remaining between them. Germline loops: CDR1 LNHDA, CDR2 SQIVND (reference sequence). This CDR3 spans 13 amino acids. CDR3 region: CASKATDNYGYTF. The CDR3 DNA follows: TGTGCCAGTAAAGCGACAGATAACTATGGCTACACCTTC.

This clone was recorded only once. The rearrangement joins TRBV7-2 to TRBJ2-7, with 10 bases identical to TRBD2. From germline, CDR1 is SGHTA and CDR2 FQGNSA. The CDR3 totals 15 residues. V lost 5 bases, J lost 5 bases, and 9 bases stayed unmatched. The CDR3 sequence: CASSPRASGSHEQYF. In DNA, the CDR3 is TGTGCCAGCAGCCCCCGGGCTAGCGGGAGCCACGAGCAGTACTTC.

The rearrangement links TRBV6-1 to TRBJ1-5; D is unresolved. The ends were cut back, 2 bases at V and 2 bases at J, with 10 bases in the middle. CDR1 is MNHNS, CDR2 SASEGT, per germline. The CDR3 spans 15 residues. This CDR3 reads CASSERPGGNQPQHF. The CDR3 DNA reads as TGTGCCAGCAGTGAACGTCCGGGAGGCAATCAGCCCCAGCATTTT.

V gene TRBV29-1 combines with J gene TRBJ2-5; no clear D gene. This CDR3 spans 12 amino acids. The V end lost 6 bases, the J end lost 1 base, and 9 bases lay between the germline ends. In germline, CDR1 is SQVTM, CDR2 ANQGSEA. The CDR3 spells CSVNWAQETQYF. The CDR3 nucleotides are TGCAGCGTAAACTGGGCCCAAGAGACCCAGTACTTC.